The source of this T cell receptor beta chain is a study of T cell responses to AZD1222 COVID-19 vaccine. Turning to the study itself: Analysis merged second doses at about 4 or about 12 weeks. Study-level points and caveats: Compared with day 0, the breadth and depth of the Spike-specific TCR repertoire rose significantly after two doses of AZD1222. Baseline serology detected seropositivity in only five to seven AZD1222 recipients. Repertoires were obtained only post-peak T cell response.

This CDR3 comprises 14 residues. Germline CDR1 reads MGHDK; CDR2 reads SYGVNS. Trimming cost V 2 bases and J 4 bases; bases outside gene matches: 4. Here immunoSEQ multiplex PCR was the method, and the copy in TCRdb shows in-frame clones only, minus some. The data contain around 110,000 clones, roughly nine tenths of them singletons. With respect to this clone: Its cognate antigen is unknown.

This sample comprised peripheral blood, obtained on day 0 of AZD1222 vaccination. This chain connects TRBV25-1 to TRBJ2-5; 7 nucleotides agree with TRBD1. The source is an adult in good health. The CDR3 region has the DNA TGTGCCAGCAGTGAACTACAGGGGCGAGAGACCCAGTACTTC. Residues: CASSELQGRETQYF.